Each of the 32 T cell receptor beta chains below was sequenced from the same sample in a study of Graves' ophthalmopathy and Graves' hyperthyroidism. Amplification of the TCR beta CDR3 regions used RNA transcripts (as template). Scientists carried out first-round RT-PCR using HTBI primers and then a second-round multiplex PCR. TCRdb used MiXCR to reprocess the multiplex PCR reads, holding one entry per CDR3 protein. The sample lists some 400,000 distinct CDR3 sequences; about 16% were seen once. Sequenced: peripheral blood. The receptor set was obtained from a woman in her late teens or twenties with Graves' ophthalmopathy.

The sample holds many counts of this clonotype. The V call is TRBV6-5, the J call TRBJ1-1; D is possibly TRBD1 (6 bases). The V and J ends lost 4 bases and 10 bases respectively, with 10 bases between them. There are 11 residues in the CDR3. Germline CDR1 and CDR2: MNHEY and SVGAGI. The CDR3 DNA reads TGTGCCAGCAGTTTCTGGGGGGCAGCTTTCTTT. This encodes CASSFWGAAFF.

The rearrangement uses TRBV20-1 and TRBJ2-7, with TRBD2 as a possible D gene (6 bases). Between the trimmed V and J ends, which lost 5 bases and 5 bases, there was a span of 19 bases. Looked up from germline, CDR1 is DFQATT and CDR2 is SNEGSKA (reference sequence). This CDR3 is built from 14 residues. For the CDR3, the DNA is TGCAGTGCTCCCGGAGGGGACGTTATCCACGAGCAGTACTTC. Its protein is CSAPGGDVIHEQYF.

This clonotype was observed many times. The J gene is TRBJ2-7, the V gene TRBV4-1, with D tentatively TRBD1 (6 bases). CDR3 length: 13 amino acids. The V end lost 5 bases, the J end lost 3 bases, and 11 bases lay between the germline ends. Germline CDR1 and CDR2: MGHRA and YSYEKL. Here the CDR3 reads CASSATGSYEQYF. In DNA, the CDR3 is TGCGCCAGCAGCGCTACAGGGAGCTACGAGCAGTACTTC.

The chain carries TRBV12-3 or TRBV12-4 and TRBJ2-7; 7 nucleotides match TRBD2. The CDR3 extends over 14 amino acids. J gave up 5 bases and V 6 bases, and 10 bases lay outside the gene matches. The CDR3 nucleotides are TGTGCCAGCAGAAACAGCGGGACCGACAACGAGCAGTACTTC. Translating it yields CASRNSGTDNEQYF.

At least ten counts were recorded for this clonotype. The V call is TRBV28, the J call TRBJ2-7; no firm D call. Deletions cut 9 bases from V and 0 bases from J, with 15 bases between. The germline gives CDR1 MDHEN, CDR2 SYDVKM. The CDR3 contains 14 residues. In DNA form, the CDR3 reads TGTGCCAGTCGGCCCGGTCAGACCTCCTACGAGCAGTACTTC. This sequence encodes CASRPGQTSYEQYF.

This clonotype has a count of ten or more. This sequence joins TRBV4-1 and TRBJ2-4; weak D call: TRBD1 (5 bases). V was shortened by 6 bases and J by 4 bases, with 16 bases between the two germline ends. The germline V gene encodes CDR1 MGHRA and CDR2 YSYEKL. The CDR3 has 15 amino acids. The CDR3 DNA reads as TGCGCCAGCAGTCCGGTGGGGCAGGGTAAAAACATTCAGTACTTC. Its protein product is CASSPVGQGKNIQYF.

Many counts were recorded for this clonotype. The chain joins TRBV12-3 or TRBV12-4 to TRBJ2-6; no reliable D call. This CDR3 has 15 amino acids. V gave up 3 bases and J gave up 2 bases, with 8 bases separating them. The CDR3 region has the DNA TGTGCCAGCAGTTTGCTAGGTACTGGGGCCAACGTCCTGACTTTC. Amino acid sequence: CASSLLGTGANVLTF.

V and J are TRBV19 and TRBJ2-5, with 8 bases that match TRBD1. The germline CDR1 and CDR2 sequences are LNHDA and SQIVND (reference sequence). The J segment lost 4 bases and the V segment lost 5 bases, leaving 15 bases of the junction unmatched. The CDR3 is 17 amino acids. The CDR3 DNA sequence: TGTGCCAGTAGTCCCGGGACAGGAAAGGGCACAGGAGAGACCCAGTACTTC. Its protein product is CASSPGTGKGTGETQYF.

The chain joins TRBV28 to TRBJ1-3, with D possibly matching TRBD1 (6 bases). This CDR3 comprises 15 residues. The ends were cut back, 8 bases at V and 4 bases at J, with 18 bases in the middle. CDR1 MDHEN and CDR2 SYDVKM come from the germline V gene. This CDR3 reads CASGLGGRGGNTIYF. The CDR3 nucleotides read TGTGCCAGCGGACTAGGGGGGCGAGGAGGAAACACCATATATTTT.

This clonotype was picked up many times. The rearrangement joins TRBV7-2 to TRBJ2-5, with a weak D call TRBD1 (6 bases). Germline V gives CDR1 SGHTA, CDR2 FQGNSA. The CDR3 runs 15 residues. V gave up 1 base and J gave up 1 base, with 10 bases separating them. CDR3: CASSLGDTTQETQYF. The DNA for the CDR3 is TGTGCCAGCAGCTTAGGGGACACCACCCAAGAGACCCAGTACTTC.

The sample holds many counts of this clonotype. This chain joins TRBV6-2 or TRBV6-3 and TRBJ1-6; D gene uncertain. V dropped 8 bases and J dropped 8 bases, with 22 bases sitting between them. Per germline, CDR1 MNHEY and CDR2 SVGEGT. CDR3 size: 16 residues. CDR3 protein: CASCPGGWRADSPLHF. CDR3 nucleotide sequence: TGTGCCAGCTGCCCCGGCGGGTGGAGAGCGGATTCACCCCTCCACTTT.

The table lists this clonotype with a few counts. This rearrangement joins TRBV19 to TRBJ2-7, with D tentatively TRBD1 or TRBD2 (5 bases each). The V end was cut by 5 bases, the J end by 2 bases, with 19 bases between. Germline CDR1 LNHDA, CDR2 SQIVND (reference sequence). The CDR3 totals 16 residues. CDR3 nucleotide sequence: TGTGCCAGTAGTCCCTACCGGGGCAGAATTACCTACGAGCAGTACTTC. This sequence encodes CASSPYRGRITYEQYF.

This clonotype was picked up many times. The CDR3 protein is CASSWTGTSYEQYF. DNA of the CDR3: TGTGCCAGCAGTTGGACCGGGACAAGCTACGAGCAGTACTTC. The gene calls are TRBV12-3 or TRBV12-4 and TRBJ2-7, with D possibly being TRBD1 (6 bases). CDR3 length: 14 residues. Trimming pared 4 bases from V and 3 bases from J, leaving 13 bases between.

This clonotype appeared many times. The rearrangement joins TRBV5-1 to TRBJ1-2; D unclear. Trimming removed 5 bases from V and 2 bases from J, with 13 bases in between. Germline CDR1 reads SGHRS; CDR2 reads YFSETQ. There are 14 residues in the CDR3. Here the CDR3 DNA reads TGCGCCAGCAGGATCTCCCCAGTGAACTATGGCTACACCTTC. Translation: CASRISPVNYGYTF.

The rearrangement joins TRBV30 to TRBJ2-7; 12 bases map to TRBD1. Germline assignment: CDR1 GTSNPN and CDR2 SVGIG (reference sequence). The CDR3 extends over 15 amino acids. Trimming cost V 2 bases and J 6 bases; bases outside gene matches: 8. The CDR3 region has the DNA TGTGCCTGGAGTCAGACTCCGGGACAGGGGGCCGAGCAGTACTTC. This codes for CAWSQTPGQGAEQYF.

At least ten counts were recorded for this clonotype. This chain joins TRBV6-2 or TRBV6-3 and TRBJ2-7; tentative D call: TRBD2 (6 bases). Trimming pared 8 bases from V and 2 bases from J, leaving 19 bases between. The CDR3 runs to 15 residues. Germline V gene lookup returns CDR1 MNHEY and CDR2 SVGEGT. CDR3 loop: CASCSRTTNPYEQYF. In DNA form, the CDR3 reads TGTGCCAGCTGCTCCCGGACTACTAACCCCTACGAGCAGTACTTC.

The V call is TRBV12-3 or TRBV12-4, the J call TRBJ1-1; D ambiguous. V gave up 4 bases and J gave up 8 bases, with 11 bases separating them. CDR3 length: 12 amino acids. CDR3 loop: CASSSLVGEAFF. The DNA for the CDR3 is TGTGCCAGCAGTTCCCTGGTAGGGGAAGCTTTCTTT.

This clonotype was observed at least ten times. The V gene is TRBV12-3 or TRBV12-4, the J gene TRBJ1-1; D may be TRBD1 (5 bases). V was trimmed by 7 bases and J by 1 base, leaving 13 bases between them. This CDR3 has 14 amino acids. Here the CDR3 reads CASKSSTANTEAFF. CDR3 bases: TGTGCCAGCAAATCCTCGACAGCGAACACTGAAGCTTTCTTT.

This clonotype was detected many times. The J gene is TRBJ2-5, the V gene TRBV20-1; TRBD2 agrees at 11 bases. The germline gives CDR1 DFQATT, CDR2 SNEGSKA (reference sequence). The CDR3 consists of 15 residues. V lost 3 bases, J lost 2 bases, and 5 bases stayed unmatched. The CDR3 spells CSASRTSGQQETQYF. As DNA, the CDR3 is TGCAGTGCTAGTCGGACTAGCGGGCAACAAGAGACCCAGTACTTC.

This clonotype was seen many times. The V gene is TRBV6-1, the J gene TRBJ2-7, with D possibly matching TRBD2 (6 bases). Between the trimmed V and J ends, which lost 6 bases and 6 bases, there was a span of 9 bases. The germline CDR1 and CDR2 sequences are MNHNS and SASEGT. CDR3 length: 11 amino acids. In DNA, the CDR3 is TGTGCCAGCAGGCGGGGTCCCGAGCAGTACTTC. It yields the protein CASRRGPEQYF.

This sequence joins TRBV12-3 or TRBV12-4 and TRBJ1-1; D is ambiguous. V was cut by 6 bases and J by 6 bases, with 14 bases left in between. CDR3 length equals 13 residues. CDR3 bases: TGTGCCAGCAGGATAAGAGTTGACGCTGAAGCTTTCTTT. Encoded protein: CASRIRVDAEAFF.

The J gene is TRBJ1-1, the V gene TRBV7-2; D unclear. The CDR3 runs to 15 residues. Per the germline V gene, CDR1 is SGHTA and CDR2 is FQGNSA. Trimming pared 6 bases from V and 0 bases from J, leaving 14 bases between. Here the CDR3 DNA reads TGTGCCAGCAGGCCAACCGCGGCGGTGAACACTGAAGCTTTCTTT. This translates into CASRPTAAVNTEAFF.

The V and J genes are TRBV5-1 and TRBJ1-1; tentatively, D is TRBD1 (6 bases). The germline V and J ends were trimmed by 3 bases and 4 bases, with 16 bases remaining between them. The CDR3 has 15 amino acids. The germline V gene has CDR1 SGHRS and CDR2 YFSETQ. DNA of the CDR3: TGCGCCAGCAGCTGGTTTGGGGGGGCGAGCACTGAAGCTTTCTTT. It translates to CASSWFGGASTEAFF.

The chain recombines TRBV11-2 with TRBJ1-2; 10 nucleotides line up with TRBD1. The CDR3 consists of 17 residues. Germline V gene sequence: CDR1 SGHAT, CDR2 FQNNGV. The ends lost 2 bases at V and 5 bases at J; junction bases unmatched: 11. The CDR3 here is CASSLIAPGTGVYGYTF. The CDR3, as DNA: TGTGCCAGCAGCTTAATCGCACCCGGGACAGGGGTTTATGGCTACACCTTC.

In this sample, this clonotype turned up a few times. The chain recombines TRBV6-2 or TRBV6-3 with TRBJ1-1; 8 bases fit TRBD1. Losses at the gene ends were 0 bases for V and 8 bases for J; bases not matched to a gene: 2. Per the germline V gene, CDR1 is MNHEY and CDR2 is SVGEGT. The CDR3 totals 13 residues. CDR3 region: CASSYSGDREAFF. CDR3 coding DNA: TGTGCCAGCAGTTACTCGGGGGACAGGGAAGCTTTCTTT.

CDR3 nucleotide sequence: TGTGCCAGCAGTTTAGGGGGGCTGACGGGTTCTGAAGCTTTCTTT. Its protein is CASSLGGLTGSEAFF. This chain uses TRBV12-3 or TRBV12-4 with TRBJ1-1; D is possibly TRBD1 (6 bases). The CDR3 consists of 15 residues. V was shortened by 1 base and J by 6 bases, with 15 bases between the two germline ends.

Concerning this clonotype: A much bigger clone sits one base away, suggesting this may be a read error. V usage is TRBV6-2 or TRBV6-3 and J usage is TRBJ2-2; D might be TRBD1 (6 bases). Germline V CDR1 and CDR2: MNHEY, SVGEGT. The V gene lost 7 bases and the J gene lost 4 bases, with 16 bases spanning the gap. CDR3 size: 15 residues. The CDR3 loop reads CASNLGTSGTGELFF. As DNA, the CDR3 is TGTGCCAGCAATCTGGGGACATCAGGCACCGGGGAGCTGTTTTTT.

This clonotype was counted many times. The gene calls are TRBV6-5 and TRBJ2-7; the D gene is possibly TRBD1 (6 bases). V was pared by 4 bases and J by 2 bases, with 15 bases between. CDR1 and CDR2 (germline): MNHEY, SVGAGI. This CDR3 region has 15 residues. The CDR3 nucleotides are TGTGCCAGCAGTTTCCATACAGGGTACCCCTACGAGCAGTACTTC. It is translated as CASSFHTGYPYEQYF.

This clonotype showed up many times. V is TRBV10-3 and J is TRBJ2-7, with 11 bases that match TRBD1. The V gene end was trimmed by 6 bases and the J gene end by 2 bases; junction bases not matched to a gene: 3. CDR3 length: 14 amino acids. Germline assignment: CDR1 ENHRY and CDR2 SYGVKD. CDR3 protein: CAIRQGQGAYEQYF. CDR3 bases: TGTGCCATCAGGCAGGGACAGGGGGCCTACGAGCAGTACTTC.

This clonotype has ten or more counts. V gene TRBV28 combines with J gene TRBJ2-2, with a weak D call TRBD2 (6 bases). The germline V gene encodes CDR1 MDHEN and CDR2 SYDVKM. This CDR3 is 14 amino acids long. V lost 6 bases to trimming and J lost 7 bases, with 15 bases between them. The CDR3, as DNA: TGTGCCAGCAGACCGGACTATGAGGGCGGGGAGCTGTTTTTT. This codes for CASRPDYEGGELFF.

The sample holds many counts of this clonotype. The chain is built from TRBV12-3 or TRBV12-4 and TRBJ1-1; D unresolved. With 1 base removed from V and 4 bases from J, the gap between germline ends came to 16 bases. This CDR3 contains 16 residues. In nucleotides, the CDR3 is TGTGCCAGCAGTTTAGACTCCTGGACGGGCCCCACTGAAGCTTTCTTT. Translated, it gives CASSLDSWTGPTEAFF.

J is TRBJ1-1 and V is TRBV20-1; D remains ambiguous. In germline, CDR1 is DFQATT, CDR2 SNEGSKA (reference sequence). CDR3 size: 12 residues. Between the trimmed V and J ends, which lost 4 bases and 8 bases, there was a span of 14 bases. As DNA, the CDR3 is TGCAGTGCTACGGGCGGAATCAAAGAAGCTTTCTTT. Translated: CSATGGIKEAFF.